This T cell receptor beta chain was captured by sequencing in a study of blood T cell repertoires in COVID-19. Per the study methods: Amplifying reference gene primers gave estimates of nucleated cell counts. Data came from immunoSEQ multiplex PCR; TCRdb stores just in-frame clones and leaves some out. V and J calls and clone size follow that table, whereas D and trimming were derived from the DNA. The table includes around 100,000 clones, more than 75% detected once. Looked up from germline, CDR1 is SGHAT and CDR2 is FQNNGV. CDR3 length equals 15 residues. The V and J ends lost 4 bases and 2 bases, in that order; junction bases with no gene match: 6.

The chain uses TRBV11-2 and TRBJ1-2, with 8 nucleotides matching TRBD1. The source is a man in his sixties with active or convalescent COVID-19. Sequencing was performed on peripheral blood. The CDR3: CASSSQGGLNYGYTF. The DNA of the CDR3 is TGTGCCAGCAGCTCACAGGGGGGATTGAACTATGGCTACACCTTC.